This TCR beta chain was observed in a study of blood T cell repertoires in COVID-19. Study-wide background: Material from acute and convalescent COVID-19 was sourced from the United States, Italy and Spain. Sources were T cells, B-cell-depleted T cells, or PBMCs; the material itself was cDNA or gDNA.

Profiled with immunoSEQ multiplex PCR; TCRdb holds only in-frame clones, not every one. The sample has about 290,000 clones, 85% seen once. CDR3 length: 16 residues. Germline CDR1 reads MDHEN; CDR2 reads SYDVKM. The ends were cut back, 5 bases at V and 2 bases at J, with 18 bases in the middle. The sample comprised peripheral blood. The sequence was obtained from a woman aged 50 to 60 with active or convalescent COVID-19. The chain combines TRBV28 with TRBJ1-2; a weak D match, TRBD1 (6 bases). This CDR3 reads CASSPYRTEVNYGYTF. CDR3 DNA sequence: TGTGCCAGCAGTCCTTATAGGACAGAAGTGAACTATGGCTACACCTTC.